This T cell receptor (beta chain) was documented in a study of radiation and T cells in renal cell carcinoma. For the study at large: Nephrectomy followed 15 Gy stereotactic body radiation by 4 weeks.

Sequencing used immunoSEQ multiplex PCR; TCRdb keeps in-frame clones, though not all of them. The data contain some 110,000 clones, around 83% of them singletons. CDR1 is SGHAT, CDR2 FQNNGV, per germline. V was pared by 4 bases and J by 7 bases, with 8 bases between. The CDR3 contains 12 residues. Sample time point: baseline pretreatment blood. Treatment here: 15 Gy SBRT to primary tumor, nephrectomy 4 weeks later. The V and J genes are TRBV11-2 and TRBJ2-1, with D unresolved. This clonotype originated in a woman aged 60 to 75 with renal cell carcinoma. Sequences were derived from blood, sampled from a patient whose treatment included radiotherapy and nephrectomy. The CDR3 is CASSSTINEQFF. The CDR3 DNA reads as TGTGCCAGCAGCTCAACAATAAATGAGCAGTTCTTC.